This is a list of T cell receptor beta chains from one sample in a study of cytomegalovirus exposure and HLA in healthy donors. Some clones are missing from TCRdb's copy, which holds only in-frame ones; the method was immunoSEQ multiplex PCR. The sample contains about 83,000 clones, about 81% of which appear only once. The sequenced material came from PBMCs. Receptor source: a man aged 55-75 years in good health and CMV-seronegative. The CDR3 runs from the conserved cysteine through the conserved F or W. A D gene is named only where the DNA matches it firmly.

>TRBJ1-4|TRBV30|.
CAWSPGQPTNEKLFF
TGTGCCTGGAGTCCTGGACAACCAACTAATGAAAAACTGTTTTTT
>TRBJ2-3|TRBV7-2|TRBD2
CASSSLQRGAGEYF
TGTGCCAGCAGCTCACTACAGCGGGGCGCTGGGGAGTATTTT
>TRBJ2-5|TRBV7-9|.
CASSLLREQYF
TGTGCCAGCAGCTTATTGCGAGAGCAGTACTTC
>TRBJ2-3|TRBV5-1|TRBD2
CASSLARGLDVKDTQYF
TGCGCCAGCAGCTTGGCCAGGGGACTAGACGTAAAAGATACGCAGTATTTT
>TRBJ2-5|TRBV7-6|TRBD2
CASGVSGGSQETQYF
TGTGCCAGTGGGGTAAGCGGGGGGTCACAAGAGACCCAGTACTTC
>TRBJ1-2|TRBV2|.
CASSETGPYGYTF
TGTGCCAGCAGTGAGACAGGACCGTATGGCTACACCTTC
>TRBJ2-7|TRBV27|TRBD2
CASSPRGGPSYEQYF
TGTGCCAGCAGCCCCCGCGGGGGGCCTTCCTACGAGCAGTACTTC
>TRBJ1-6|TRBV19|TRBD1
CASSITRTGGFSPLHF
TGTGCCAGTAGTATAACTCGGACAGGCGGATTTTCACCCCTCCACTTT
>TRBJ2-7|TRBV5-4|TRBD2
CASSSKRGVSDEQYF
TGTGCCAGCAGCTCAAAGCGGGGGGTCAGCGACGAGCAGTACTTC
>TRBJ2-5|TRBV7-9|TRBD1
CSSSLGTGWQETQYF
TGTTCCAGCAGCTTAGGGACAGGGTGGCAAGAGACCCAGTACTTC
>TRBJ2-7|TRBV29-1|TRBD1
CSAGRSGTGVGGQYF
TGCAGCGCAGGGAGGTCCGGGACAGGGGTGGGAGGGCAGTACTTC